The source of this T cell receptor beta chain is a study of beta chain features in type 1 diabetes (dated by TCRdb to 2017 to 2018). Concerning the study at large: No differences in mean age, gender distribution, total cell number or subset yield were found between patients and healthy donors. Across all samples, 107,917,701 sorted cells were examined, and cell number per subset correlated strongly with RNA yield. In the study, TCRB repertoires of sorted circulating CD4+ T cell subsets from recently diagnosed type 1 diabetes patients were compared with those of matched healthy donors. Regulatory and stem cell-like memory subsets were isolated from only 8 patients and roughly eight healthy donors, whereas naive and central memory subsets came from all 30 or so donors. On the study overall, not on this receptor specifically: Shorter templates might have been favored by PCR, but patient and control samples were amplified and corrected together, so both groups would have been affected equally by any skew. Naive, central memory and regulatory TCRB repertoires appeared more similar among patients than among healthy donors. A moderate but significant shortening of TCRB CDR3 length was observed in type 1 diabetes patients in all four CD4+ subsets. At VDJ recombination sites, patients with type 1 diabetes made fewer insertions and deleted more nucleotides, a pattern implying thymic rearrangement abnormalities. Because the HLA sub-analyses included only small numbers of individuals, any influence of HLA type on TCRB rearrangement was left unresolved. Because cDNA was sequenced instead of genomic DNA, activated cells with high expression could be over-represented, although the groups did not differ in activation or CD3 levels.

The germline V gene encodes CDR1 KGHSH and CDR2 LQKENI. V ends up 3 bases short and J 6 bases short, with an unmatched junction base count of 8. From the cysteine up to the phenylalanine, the CDR3 has a length of 14 residues. The only DNA kept is the CDR3, 42 bases in frame from the first base. The entire amount of isolated RNA was reverse transcribed using the High Capacity cDNA Reverse Transcription Kit, so the sequenced TCRB transcripts were expressed ones. Deep immunoSEQ sequencing was performed on naive, central memory and regulatory T cell samples, with an average of roughly 3.6 million total reads per sample. Sorted cells were lysed in RLT buffer and RNA was extracted with DNase-treated RNeasy Micro or Mini kits, depending on cell number. To prevent cross-contamination, each cell subset was processed individually, whereas patient and healthy donor samples were processed jointly. The immunoSEQ multiplex PCR was used to amplify TCRB sequences from cDNA, generating 87-bp fragments that spanned the CDR3 region. Sequencing of the amplicons was done on the Illumina HiSeq platform. On the authors' methods: PCR bias was corrected computationally using synthetic template baselines, and reads within Hamming distance 2 were collapsed, with unmergeable singletons discarded. Reads were aligned to IMGT to assign V, D and J genes, CDR3 length, and insertions or deletions at six rearrangement sites. Within each subset, clonotype counts were normalized to sorted cell number, after which true diversity and Gini coefficients were computed with the tcR R package. The overlap coefficient, calculated on TCRB nucleotide sequences, was used to quantify repertoire sharing. As a proxy for the pre-selection repertoire, out-of-frame TCRB sequences from naive cells were analyzed. This is the immuneACCESS table as TCRdb keeps it, with only in-frame sequences that have V and J called. A part of the clones is gone; compared with another copy, unresolved V genes explain less than half, and the rest is unexplained. V and J calls and clone size follow that table, whereas D and trimming were derived from the DNA. The sample contains a few hundred thousand clones, roughly 12% of them found a single time. The ten largest clonotypes hold around 0.0099% of the sample.

A single peripheral blood draw of approximately 110 mL on average was collected from each donor into heparinised tubes. A BD FACSAria II was used to sort naive, central memory, regulatory and stem cell-like memory CD4+ T cells with a panel that included CD45RO, CCR7, CD25, CD127, CD95 and CD27. Purity was above 95% for every sorted population. PBMCs were isolated immediately by Lymphoprep density gradient centrifugation and stained directly without culture. Samples were stained and sorted in pairs, with one healthy donor and one patient per experiment, so that batch effects were minimized. A word on this clone: No antigen is known for it. No quality values exist for individual bases; no much larger clone is one base distant.

The sequence links TRBV18 to TRBJ2-7, with 7 junctional bases fitting TRBD1. The receptor comes from a woman aged 18 to 35 with type 1 diabetes. Sequences were obtained from naive CD4+ T cells from blood. In light of the paper, this sample's cell subset or site label describes: true naive CD4+ T cells. CDR3 reads: CASSPRDRSSEQYF. The nucleotides read TGTGCCAGCTCACCCCGGGACAGATCTTCCGAGCAGTACTTC.